This is a list of T cell receptor beta chains from one sample in a study of OX40 agonist ivuxolimab in advanced cancers. Sequenced by immunoSEQ multiplex PCR; TCRdb stores in-frame clones only, minus some. The profile covers 60,000 or so clones, with more than 70% appearing a single time and around 0.91% taken by the ten largest. Specimen: CD4+ or CD8+ T cells sorted from blood, collected in a trial of the OX40 agonist ivuxolimab. The receptors originated from an adult with an advanced solid tumor such as melanoma, head and neck, liver or kidney cancer. The CDR3 runs from the conserved cysteine through the conserved F or W. The order of the fields is V gene, D gene, clone size, J gene, CDR3 protein, CDR3 DNA. D genes are given only for firm matches. Size values are once, few and many counts, or a class for expanded clones, and some rows have none.

TRBV16	-	-	TRBJ2-7	CASSQSGRFSYEQYF	TGTGCCAGCAGCCAATCAGGAAGGTTCTCCTACGAGCAGTACTTC
TRBV6-1	TRBD1	once	TRBJ2-3	CATHRTGRTDMQYF	TGTGCCACCCACCGGACAGGCCGCACAGATATGCAGTATTTT
TRBV6-1	-	-	TRBJ1-5	CASSVGGHSNQPQHF	TGTGCCAGCAGTGTCGGGGGGCATAGCAATCAGCCCCAGCATTTT
TRBV5-1	-	-	TRBJ1-4	CASSPTAATNEKLFF	TGCGCCAGCAGCCCTACAGCAGCAACTAATGAAAAACTGTTTTTT
TRBV21-1	-	-	TRBJ2-2	CASSKQWDRVYTGELFF	TGTGCCAGCAGCAAACAGTGGGACAGGGTGTACACCGGGGAGCTGTTTTTT
TRBV7-2	TRBD2	-	TRBJ2-1	CASSFPPGLAAAYNEQFF	TGTGCCAGCAGCTTCCCCCCGGGACTAGCGGCGGCCTACAATGAGCAGTTCTTC
TRBV6-6	-	-	TRBJ2-2	CASSYSKDTGELFF	TGTGCCAGCAGTTACTCGAAGGACACCGGGGAGCTGTTTTTT
TRBV2	-	-	TRBJ2-7	CASSAESYEQYF	TGTGCCAGCTCCGCGGAGAGTTACGAGCAGTACTTC
TRBV6-5	-	-	TRBJ1-2	CASSYSRVSTGYTF	TGTGCCAGCAGTTACTCGAGGGTGTCTACGGGCTACACCTTC
TRBV19	TRBD1	-	TRBJ2-7	CASSSEPGQGEQYF	TGTGCCAGTAGTTCCGAGCCGGGACAGGGCGAGCAGTACTTC
TRBV11-1	-	once	TRBJ1-2	CASSQRGGTNYGYTF	TGTGCCAGCAGCCAGCGGGGAGGAACTAACTATGGCTACACCTTC
TRBV5-1	-	-	TRBJ2-7	CASSLGGGPYEQYF	TGCGCCAGCAGCTTGGGAGGGGGTCCTTACGAGCAGTACTTC
TRBV7-8	TRBD1	once	TRBJ1-2	CASSHTKPAGTGIYGYTF	TGTGCCAGCAGCCATACTAAACCGGCCGGGACAGGGATCTATGGCTACACCTTC
TRBV30	-	-	TRBJ2-4	CAWEPQTSVAKNIQYF	TGTGCCTGGGAACCCCAGACCAGCGTGGCCAAAAACATTCAGTACTTC
TRBV10-2	TRBD1	-	TRBJ2-7	CASRDGTGGSYEQYF	TGCGCCAGCAGAGACGGGACAGGGGGTTCCTACGAGCAGTACTTC
TRBV5-1	-	-	TRBJ1-1	CASSYPGAGNTEAFF	TGCGCCAGCAGCTACCCAGGGGCAGGGAACACTGAAGCTTTCTTT
TRBV29-1	TRBD1	-	TRBJ1-2	CSVVPTGVPYGYTF	TGCAGCGTTGTTCCGACAGGGGTCCCCTATGGCTACACCTTC
TRBV10-3	-	-	TRBJ2-3	CAISDPLQRLDTQYF	TGTGCCATCAGTGATCCCCTGCAGAGGCTAGATACGCAGTATTTT
TRBV6-1	-	-	TRBJ2-1	CASSSISNNEQFF	TGTGCCAGCAGTAGCATTTCTAACAATGAGCAGTTCTTC
TRBV15	-	-	TRBJ1-3	CATSRDLGRRSGNTIYF	TGTGCCACCAGCAGAGATTTGGGCAGACGCTCTGGAAACACCATATATTTT
TRBV4-1	-	-	TRBJ2-7	CAGSSVGPSYEQYF	TGCGCCGGCAGCTCCGTGGGCCCATCCTACGAGCAGTACTTC
TRBV6-1	-	-	TRBJ1-3	CASSDPRGSGNTIYF	TGTGCCAGCAGCGATCCCAGGGGATCTGGAAACACCATATATTTT
TRBV7-9	TRBD1	-	TRBJ1-3	CASRPKDRTGNTIYF	TGTGCCAGCAGACCAAAGGACAGGACTGGAAACACCATATATTTT
TRBV18	-	-	TRBJ2-1	CASSPRQSEQFF	TGTGCCAGCTCACCCCGACAGAGTGAGCAGTTCTTC
TRBV7-9	-	-	TRBJ2-3	CASSAHGTLADTQYF	TGTGCCAGCAGCGCGCACGGGACCCTAGCAGATACGCAGTATTTT
TRBV7-6	TRBD1	-	TRBJ1-1	CASSLASQGETEAFF	TGTGCCAGCAGCTTAGCGAGCCAGGGGGAAACTGAAGCTTTCTTT
TRBV6-1	-	-	TRBJ1-1	CASSDSGNPRTEAFF	TGTGCCAGCAGTGATTCTGGTAACCCGAGGACTGAAGCTTTCTTT
TRBV7-9	-	few	TRBJ2-5	CASSSYRAETQYF	TGTGCCAGCAGCTCGTACAGGGCAGAGACCCAGTACTTC
TRBV5-5	-	-	TRBJ1-2	CASSFTFSVWGANYGYTF	TGTGCCAGCAGCTTTACGTTTTCTGTGTGGGGAGCTAACTATGGCTACACCTTC
TRBV18	-	-	TRBJ2-7	CASSPEGPAYEQYF	TGTGCCAGCTCACCAGAAGGGCCCGCCTACGAGCAGTACTTC
TRBV7-9	TRBD1	-	TRBJ2-5	CASSRGTAEETQYF	TGTGCCAGCAGCCGAGGGACAGCCGAAGAGACCCAGTACTTC
TRBV28	TRBD2	-	TRBJ2-3	CASSFSGLRSTDTQYF	TGTGCCAGCAGTTTCTCGGGACTACGATCGACAGATACGCAGTATTTT
TRBV18	-	-	TRBJ1-2	CASSLKTDSNYGYTF	TGTGCCAGCTCACTAAAGACAGACTCTAACTATGGCTACACCTTC
TRBV7-5	-	-	TRBJ1-1	CVRSLDGRTEGAFF	TGTGTCAGAAGTTTAGATGGACGGACCGAGGGGGCTTTCTTT
TRBV30	-	-	TRBJ2-1	CAWSPGPSEQFF	TGTGCCTGGAGTCCGGGACCGAGTGAGCAGTTCTTC
TRBV6-5	TRBD1	-	TRBJ1-1	CASSYSWQGAKTEAFF	TGTGCCAGCAGTTACTCGTGGCAGGGGGCGAAGACTGAAGCTTTCTTT
TRBV4-2	-	once	TRBJ2-6	CASSPRIYSGANVLTF	TGTGCCAGCAGCCCCCGGATCTACTCTGGGGCCAACGTCCTGACTTTC
TRBV5-1	TRBD1	few	TRBJ2-2	CASSFLQGVAGELFF	TGCGCCAGCAGCTTCTTACAGGGGGTAGCCGGGGAGCTGTTTTTT
TRBV5-1	TRBD2	-	TRBJ2-1	CASSLGEGLYNEQFF	TGCGCCAGCAGCTTGGGGGAGGGACTCTACAATGAGCAGTTCTTC
TRBV20-1	-	-	TRBJ2-1	CSARSEMLQFF	TGCAGTGCTAGGTCCGAAATGCTGCAGTTCTTC
TRBV4-1	-	once	TRBJ2-7	CASSQVVGQGGEQYF	TGCGCCAGCAGCCAAGTCGTCGGGCAGGGAGGCGAGCAGTACTTC
TRBV7-2	TRBD1	-	TRBJ1-1	CASSRRGQGAAEAFF	TGTGCCAGCAGTCGCCGAGGACAGGGGGCCGCTGAAGCTTTCTTT
TRBV4-2	-	-	TRBJ1-3	CASSRVNREGTGNTIYF	TGTGCCAGCAGCCGAGTAAACAGGGAGGGAACTGGAAACACCATATATTTT
TRBV19	TRBD1	-	TRBJ1-1	CASFSGQGARRTEAFF	TGTGCCAGTTTCTCTGGGCAGGGGGCGCGTCGGACTGAAGCTTTCTTT
TRBV6-1	-	-	TRBJ1-2	CASSERGGYGYTF	TGTGCCAGCAGTGAACGGGGAGGCTATGGCTACACCTTC
TRBV5-1	-	-	TRBJ2-2	CASSLGGPGELFF	TGCGCCAGCAGCTTGGGGGGACCCGGCGAGCTGTTTTTT
TRBV5-8	TRBD1	-	TRBJ1-1	CASSLTGQGNTEAFF	TGTGCCAGCAGCTTGACGGGACAGGGGAACACTGAAGCTTTCTTT
TRBV20-1	-	-	TRBJ1-2	CSARTSQGYTF	TGCAGTGCTAGAACGTCTCAGGGCTACACCTTC
TRBV6-1	TRBD2	once	TRBJ2-2	CASSEWTSGGLTGELFF	TGTGCCAGCAGTGAATGGACTAGCGGGGGCCTCACCGGGGAGCTGTTTTTT
TRBV30	-	few	TRBJ2-5	CAWNTGIQETQYF	TGTGCCTGGAATACAGGGATCCAAGAGACCCAGTACTTC
TRBV7-9	-	-	TRBJ1-2	CASSLNYGYTF	TGTGCCAGCAGCTTGAACTATGGCTACACCTTC
TRBV2	TRBD2	-	TRBJ2-1	CASTLGRYNEQFF	TGTGCCAGCACCCTCGGGAGGTACAATGAGCAGTTCTTC
TRBV6-1	TRBD1	-	TRBJ1-2	CASRDRSGGRYGYTF	TGTGCCAGCAGAGATAGATCAGGGGGCCGCTATGGCTACACCTTC